This TCR beta chain originates from a study of technical replicates of blood from several donors. Assay used: immunoSEQ multiplex PCR; TCRdb lists only in-frame clones, some missing. The sample holds under 65,000 clones, around 88% seen once. V dropped 2 bases and J dropped 2; count of bases not matched to a gene: 5. CDR1 and CDR2 (germline): SGHVS, FQNEAQ. This CDR3 spans 16 amino acids. The chain recombines TRBV7-8 with TRBJ2-3, with 9 bases identical to TRBD2. Sequenced input: PBMCs. The sequence was obtained from a human donor in good health. Some clones in this sample may be carry-over from other donors' samples. The CDR3 DNA is TGTGCCAGCAGCTTAAGGGCTAGCGGGGACACAGATACGCAGTATTTT. The encoded protein is CASSLRASGDTDTQYF.